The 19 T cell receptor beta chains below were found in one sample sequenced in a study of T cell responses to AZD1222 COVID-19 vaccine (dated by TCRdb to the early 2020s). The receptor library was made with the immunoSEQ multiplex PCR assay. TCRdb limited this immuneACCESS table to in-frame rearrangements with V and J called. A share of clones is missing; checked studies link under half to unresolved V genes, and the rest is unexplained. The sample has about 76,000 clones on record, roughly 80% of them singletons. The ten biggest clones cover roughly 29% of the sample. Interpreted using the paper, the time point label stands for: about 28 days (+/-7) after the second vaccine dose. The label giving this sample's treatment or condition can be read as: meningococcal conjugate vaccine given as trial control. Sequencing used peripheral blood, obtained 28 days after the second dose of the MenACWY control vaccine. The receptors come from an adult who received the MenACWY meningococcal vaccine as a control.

The CDR3 is CASQQGYNSPLHF. CDR3 sequence (DNA): TGTGCCAGTCAACAAGGCTATAATTCACCCCTCCACTTT. This rearrangement joins TRBV7-2 to TRBJ1-6; D is ambiguous. Between the trimmed V and J ends, which lost 9 bases and 3 bases, there was a span of 9 bases. Germline V CDR1 and CDR2: SGHTA, FQGNSA. The CDR3 is made up of 13 amino acids.

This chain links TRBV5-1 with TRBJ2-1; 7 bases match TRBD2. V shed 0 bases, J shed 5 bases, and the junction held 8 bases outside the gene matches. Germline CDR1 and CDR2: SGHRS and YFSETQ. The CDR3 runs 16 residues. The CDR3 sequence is CASSLAGTTYNNEQFF. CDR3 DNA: TGCGCCAGCAGCTTGGCCGGGACTACTTACAACAATGAGCAGTTCTTC.

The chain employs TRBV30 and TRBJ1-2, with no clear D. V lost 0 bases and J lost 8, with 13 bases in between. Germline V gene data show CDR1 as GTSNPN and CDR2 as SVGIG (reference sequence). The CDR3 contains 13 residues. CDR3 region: CAWSVDYSAGYTF. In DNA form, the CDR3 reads TGTGCCTGGAGTGTTGACTATTCTGCCGGCTACACCTTC.

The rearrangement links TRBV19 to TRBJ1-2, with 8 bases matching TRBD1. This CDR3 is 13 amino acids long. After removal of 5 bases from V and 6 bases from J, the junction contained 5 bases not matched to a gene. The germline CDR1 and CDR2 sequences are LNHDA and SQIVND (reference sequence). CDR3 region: CASSATGVNGYTF. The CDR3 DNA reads TGTGCCAGTAGTGCGACAGGGGTGAATGGCTACACCTTC.

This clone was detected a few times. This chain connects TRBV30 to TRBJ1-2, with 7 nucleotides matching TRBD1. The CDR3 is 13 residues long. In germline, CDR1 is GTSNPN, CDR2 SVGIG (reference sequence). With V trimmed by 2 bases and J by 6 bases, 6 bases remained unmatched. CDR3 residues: CAWSKQGLDGYTF. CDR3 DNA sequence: TGTGCCTGGAGTAAACAGGGGCTCGATGGCTACACCTTC.

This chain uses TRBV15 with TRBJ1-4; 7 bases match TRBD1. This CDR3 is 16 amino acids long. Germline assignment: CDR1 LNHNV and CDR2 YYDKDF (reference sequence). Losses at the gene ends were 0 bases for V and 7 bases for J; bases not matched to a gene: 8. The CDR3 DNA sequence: TGTGCCACCAGCAGAGAAAGGAGGGGGCTGGGTGAAAAACTGTTTTTT. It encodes CATSRERRGLGEKLFF.

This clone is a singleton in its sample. The CDR3: CASGGQISSDTEAFF. Written as DNA, the CDR3 is TGTGCCAGCGGGGGACAGATTTCCTCGGACACTGAAGCTTTCTTT. The V gene is TRBV28, the J gene TRBJ1-1; 7 nucleotides agree with TRBD1. The V segment lost 8 bases and the J segment 3 bases; nucleotides outside the gene matches: 12. The CDR3 consists of 15 residues. Germline loops: CDR1 MDHEN, CDR2 SYDVKM. Full variable domain (rest looked up from reference TRBV28 and TRBJ1-1): DVKVTQSSRYLVKRTGEKVFLECVQDMDHENMFWYRQDPGLGLRLIYFSYDVKMKEKGDIPEGYSVSREKKERFSLILESASTNQTSMYLCASGGQISSDTEAFFGQGTRLTVV.

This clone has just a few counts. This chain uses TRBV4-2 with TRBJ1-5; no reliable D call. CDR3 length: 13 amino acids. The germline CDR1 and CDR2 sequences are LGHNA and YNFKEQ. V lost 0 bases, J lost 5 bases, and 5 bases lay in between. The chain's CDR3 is CASSQDRDQPQHF. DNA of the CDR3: TGTGCCAGCAGCCAAGATAGGGATCAGCCCCAGCATTTT.

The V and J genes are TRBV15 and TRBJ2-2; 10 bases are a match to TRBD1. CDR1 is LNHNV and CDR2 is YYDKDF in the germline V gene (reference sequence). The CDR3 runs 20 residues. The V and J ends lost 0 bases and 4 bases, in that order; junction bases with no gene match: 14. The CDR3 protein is CATSRDGPGQGLRGTGELFF. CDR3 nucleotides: TGTGCCACCAGCAGAGATGGGCCGGGACAGGGGTTAAGAGGCACCGGGGAGCTGTTTTTT.

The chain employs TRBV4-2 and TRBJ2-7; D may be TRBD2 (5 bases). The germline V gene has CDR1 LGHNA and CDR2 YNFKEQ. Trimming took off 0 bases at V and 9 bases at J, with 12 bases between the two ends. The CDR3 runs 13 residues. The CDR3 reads CASSQDGNTWQYF. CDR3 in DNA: TGTGCCAGCAGCCAAGACGGGAACACCTGGCAGTACTTC.

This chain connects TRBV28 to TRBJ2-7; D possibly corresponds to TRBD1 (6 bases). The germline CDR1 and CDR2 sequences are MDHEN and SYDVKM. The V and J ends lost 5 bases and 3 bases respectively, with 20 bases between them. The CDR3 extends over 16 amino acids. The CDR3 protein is CASSGPGTNNLYEQYF. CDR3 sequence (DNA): TGTGCCAGCAGTGGGCCCGGGACAAATAACCTCTACGAGCAGTACTTC.

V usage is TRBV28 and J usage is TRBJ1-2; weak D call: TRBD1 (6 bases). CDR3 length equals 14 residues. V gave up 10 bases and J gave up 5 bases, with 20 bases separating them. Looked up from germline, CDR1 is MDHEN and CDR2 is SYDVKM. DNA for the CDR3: TGTGCCACTACTGATGGGGGCGGAAAATATGGCTACACCTTC. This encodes CATTDGGGKYGYTF.

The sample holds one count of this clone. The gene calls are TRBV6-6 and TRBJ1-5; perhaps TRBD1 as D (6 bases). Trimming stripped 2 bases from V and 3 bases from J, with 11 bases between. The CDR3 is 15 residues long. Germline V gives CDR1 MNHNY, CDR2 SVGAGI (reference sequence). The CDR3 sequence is CASSYAGDYNQPQHF. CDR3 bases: TGTGCCAGCAGTTACGCAGGGGACTACAATCAGCCCCAGCATTTT.

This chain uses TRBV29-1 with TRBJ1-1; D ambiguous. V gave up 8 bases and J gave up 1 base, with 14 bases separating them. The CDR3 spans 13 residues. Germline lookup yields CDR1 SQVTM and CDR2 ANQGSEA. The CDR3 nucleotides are TGCAGCTCACAACAGACTAAGAACACTGAAGCTTTCTTT. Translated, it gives CSSQQTKNTEAFF.

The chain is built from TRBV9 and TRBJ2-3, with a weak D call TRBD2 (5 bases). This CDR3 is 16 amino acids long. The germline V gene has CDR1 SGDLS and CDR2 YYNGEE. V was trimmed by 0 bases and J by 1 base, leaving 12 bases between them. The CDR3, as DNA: TGTGCCAGCAGCGTAGAGAATAGCGTGGGCACAGATACGCAGTATTTT. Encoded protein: CASSVENSVGTDTQYF.

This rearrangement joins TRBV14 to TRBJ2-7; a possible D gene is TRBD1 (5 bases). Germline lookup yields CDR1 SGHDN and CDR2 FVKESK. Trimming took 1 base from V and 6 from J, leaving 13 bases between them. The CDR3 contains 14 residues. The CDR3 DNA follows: TGTGCCAGCAGCCAAGTAGGGGTTTTTAGCGAGCAGTACTTC. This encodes CASSQVGVFSEQYF.

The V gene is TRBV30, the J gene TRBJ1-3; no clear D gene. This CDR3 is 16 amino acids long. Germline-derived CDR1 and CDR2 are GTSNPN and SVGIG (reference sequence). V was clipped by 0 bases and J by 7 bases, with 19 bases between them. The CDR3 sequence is CAWSVLTVREGNTIYF. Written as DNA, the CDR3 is TGTGCCTGGAGTGTACTTACAGTCCGAGAAGGGAACACCATATATTTT.

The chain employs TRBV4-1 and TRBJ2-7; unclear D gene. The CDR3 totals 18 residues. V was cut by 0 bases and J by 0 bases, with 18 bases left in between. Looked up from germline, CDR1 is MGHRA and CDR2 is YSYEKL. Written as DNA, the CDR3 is TGCGCCAGCAGCCAAGAAATCCCAGAGTTTGGCCACTCCTACGAGCAGTACTTC. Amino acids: CASSQEIPEFGHSYEQYF.

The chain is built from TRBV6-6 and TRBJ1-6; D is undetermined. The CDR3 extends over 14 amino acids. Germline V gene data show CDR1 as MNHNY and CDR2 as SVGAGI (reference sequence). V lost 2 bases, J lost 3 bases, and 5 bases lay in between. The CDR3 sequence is CASSYAYYNSPLHF. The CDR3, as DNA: TGTGCCAGCAGTTACGCATACTATAATTCACCCCTCCACTTT.